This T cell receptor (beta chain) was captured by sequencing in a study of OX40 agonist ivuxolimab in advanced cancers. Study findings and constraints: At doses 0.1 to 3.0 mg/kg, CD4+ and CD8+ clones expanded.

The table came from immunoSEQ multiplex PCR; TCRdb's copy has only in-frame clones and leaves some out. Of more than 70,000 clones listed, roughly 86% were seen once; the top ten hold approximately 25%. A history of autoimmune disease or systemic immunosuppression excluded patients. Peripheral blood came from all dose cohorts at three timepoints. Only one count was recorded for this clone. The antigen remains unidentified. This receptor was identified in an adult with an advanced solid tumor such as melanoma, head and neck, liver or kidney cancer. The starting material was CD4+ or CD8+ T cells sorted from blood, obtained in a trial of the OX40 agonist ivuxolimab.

CDR3 DNA sequence: TGTGCCAGCAGTGGAAGCTCCTATAATTCACCCCTCCACTTT. This gives the protein CASSGSSYNSPLHF. This chain uses TRBV5-5 with TRBJ1-6; D gene unclear. Looked up from germline, CDR1 is SGHKS and CDR2 is YYEKEE (reference sequence). Trimming took off 5 bases at V and 0 bases at J, with 6 bases between the two ends. The CDR3 covers 14 residues.